A single sample is the source of the 25 T cell receptor beta chains below, sequenced in a study of T-cell memory formation after mild COVID-19. TCRdb itself ran the 5' RACE reads through MiXCR, one entry per CDR3 protein. This sample carries about 440,000 distinct CDR3 sequences, around 20% of them seen once, and the ten largest clones take roughly 8.4%. The sequencing sample was made of PBMCs or a T cell subset sorted from them (not recorded which). The receptors were gathered from an adult woman who had mild COVID-19 (a few samples of this study predate the infection). Cell type and time point are not known.

This clonotype was recorded a few times. The chain joins TRBV2 to TRBJ2-7; possible D gene TRBD1, 6 bases. Germline lookup yields CDR1 SNHLY and CDR2 FYNNEI. V was trimmed by 7 bases and J by 6 bases, leaving 13 bases between them. The CDR3 length is 12 residues. Here the CDR3 DNA reads TGTGCCAGCAAGGCGGCAGGGGCCGAGCAGTACTTC. Residues: CASKAAGAEQYF.

The rearrangement uses TRBV5-1 and TRBJ2-3, with 7 nucleotides matching TRBD1. Trimming cost V 1 base and J 0 bases; bases outside gene matches: 5. The CDR3 has 16 residues. Germline lookup yields CDR1 SGHRS and CDR2 YFSETQ. The CDR3 protein is CASSLWSGQSTDTQYF. The CDR3 region has the DNA TGCGCCAGCAGCTTGTGGTCGGGACAGAGCACAGATACGCAGTATTTT.

This chain connects TRBV20-1 to TRBJ2-2; D ambiguous. Between the trimmed V and J ends, which lost 2 bases and 2 bases, there was a span of 12 bases. The length of the CDR3 is 15 residues. Per germline, CDR1 DFQATT and CDR2 SNEGSKA (reference sequence). CDR3 sequence reads: CSARRFGDNTGELFF. The CDR3 region has the DNA TGCAGTGCTAGAAGATTCGGTGACAACACCGGGGAGCTGTTTTTT.

The CDR3 here is CASRGGSGRDTQYF. The CDR3 bases are TGCGCCAGCAGGGGCGGGAGTGGCAGAGATACGCAGTATTTT. The V gene is TRBV5-1, the J gene TRBJ2-3, with 7 bases identical to TRBD2. CDR3 length: 14 amino acids. The trim removed 5 bases at V and 5 bases at J, leaving 8 bases unmatched. Germline V lookup: CDR1 SGHRS, CDR2 YFSETQ.

This chain connects TRBV12-3 or TRBV12-4 to TRBJ2-3, with a weak D call TRBD1 (7 bases). With 6 bases removed from V and 0 bases from J, the gap between germline ends came to 19 bases. This CDR3 spans 17 amino acids. The DNA for the CDR3 is TGTGCCAGCAGCCCACCCCGCGGGACAGCTAGCACAGATACGCAGTATTTT. It yields the protein CASSPPRGTASTDTQYF.

The chain combines TRBV24-1 with TRBJ2-1; D is perhaps TRBD1 (6 bases). Germline CDR1 and CDR2: KGHDR and SFDVKD. Trimming took off 4 bases at V and 3 bases at J, with 12 bases between the two ends. The CDR3 runs 15 residues. The CDR3 sequence: CATSDRQENYNEQFF. For the CDR3, the DNA is TGTGCCACCAGTGACCGACAGGAGAACTACAATGAGCAGTTCTTC.

The rearrangement links TRBV7-9 to TRBJ1-3; TRBD1 is a possible D gene (5 bases). Germline CDR1 is SEHNR and CDR2 is FQNEAQ (reference sequence). The V gene lost 5 bases and the J gene lost 3 bases, with 11 bases spanning the gap. The CDR3 is 14 amino acids. The DNA for the CDR3 is TGTGCCAGCAGCCAGACAGTGGATGGAAACACCATATATTTT. This gives the protein CASSQTVDGNTIYF.

This clonotype was recorded once. The chain carries TRBV20-1 and TRBJ1-4, with 8 bases fitting TRBD1. Per germline, CDR1 DFQATT and CDR2 SNEGSKA (reference sequence). This CDR3 has 13 residues. V was pared by 0 bases and J by 10 bases, with 4 bases of the junction left unmatched. The DNA for the CDR3 is TGCAGTGCTAGAGACAGGGGGCAAGGAAAACTGTTTTTT. Amino acid sequence: CSARDRGQGKLFF.

The chain employs TRBV20-1 and TRBJ2-6; TRBD2 agrees at 15 bases. The CDR3 is 20 amino acids. The junction had 9 bases not matched to a gene; V was cut back by 3 bases and J by 0 bases. CDR1 and CDR2 (germline): DFQATT, SNEGSKA (reference sequence). The CDR3 nucleotides are TGCAGTGCTAGTTCGGGACTAGCGGGGGGTGTTAGCTCTGGGGCCAACGTCCTGACTTTC. Amino acids: CSASSGLAGGVSSGANVLTF.

This clonotype was seen more than once but under ten times. The chain has TRBV6-2 or TRBV6-3 and TRBJ2-1, with a weak D call TRBD2 (6 bases). The CDR3 length is 14 residues. Germline V CDR1 and CDR2: MNHEY, SVGEGT. Trimming removed 8 bases at V and 7 bases at J, with 18 bases between. CDR3 DNA: TGTGCCAGCCACGGGGGTAGTTTGGGGAATGAGCAGTTCTTC. Protein sequence: CASHGGSLGNEQFF.

This clonotype turned up a few times. The rearrangement joins TRBV2 to TRBJ2-7; 9 bases map to TRBD1. Unmatched junction bases numbered 11, after V lost 10 bases and J lost 4 bases. The CDR3 runs to 14 residues. The germline V gene encodes CDR1 SNHLY and CDR2 FYNNEI. As DNA, the CDR3 is TGTGCCACGGGGACAGGGCTAGACCTTTACGAGCAGTACTTC. Translating it yields CATGTGLDLYEQYF.

This clonotype showed up just a few times. The chain has TRBV3-1 and TRBJ1-6; D is uncertain. Trimming removed 0 bases at V and 3 bases at J, with 9 bases between. This CDR3 is built from 16 residues. Germline V gene sequence: CDR1 LGHDT, CDR2 YNNKEL (reference sequence). The CDR3 spells CASSQETAVYNSPLHF. In DNA form, the CDR3 reads TGTGCCAGCAGCCAAGAGACGGCTGTCTATAATTCACCCCTCCACTTT. Full variable domain (rest looked up from reference TRBV3-1 and TRBJ1-6): DTAVSQTPKYLVTQMGNDKSIKCEQNLGHDTMYWYKQDSKKFLKIMFSYNNKELIINETVPNRFSPKSPDKAHLNLHINSLELGDSAVYFCASSQETAVYNSPLHFGNGTRLTVT.

This clonotype was seen a few times. The J gene is TRBJ1-5, the V gene TRBV29-1, with D perhaps matching TRBD1 (6 bases). With 5 bases removed from V and 2 bases from J, the gap between germline ends came to 19 bases. Germline lookup yields CDR1 SQVTM and CDR2 ANQGSEA. CDR3 size: 16 residues. The CDR3 here is CSVITQGARGNQPQHF. The CDR3 DNA reads as TGCAGCGTTATAACACAGGGAGCGCGGGGCAATCAGCCCCAGCATTTT.

This clonotype was counted a few times. The chain combines TRBV24-1 with TRBJ2-1; no clear D. V was pared by 4 bases and J by 4 bases, with 10 bases between. CDR1 and CDR2 from the germline V gene are KGHDR and SFDVKD. This CDR3 is 14 amino acids long. In DNA, the CDR3 is TGTGCCACCAGTGAGAACAGAGATTACAATGAGCAGTTCTTC. Protein sequence: CATSENRDYNEQFF.

The chain uses TRBV7-3 and TRBJ2-3; tentatively, D is TRBD2 (5 bases). Trimming removed 2 bases from V and 6 bases from J, with 15 bases in between. The CDR3 runs to 15 residues. Germline CDR1 is SGHTA and CDR2 is FQGTGA. CDR3 coding DNA: TGTGCCAGCAGCTTACGGGGTACCTTCACTGATACGCAGTATTTT. Translated: CASSLRGTFTDTQYF.

The chain employs TRBV7-2 and TRBJ2-5; TRBD2 is a possible D gene (6 bases). Germline CDR1 SGHTA, CDR2 FQGNSA. The CDR3 sequence is 15 residues long. V lost 4 bases and J 3 bases, leaving 15 bases between the germline ends. The CDR3, as DNA: TGTGCCAGCAGCTCTTCTCGGGGGTTTGAAGAGACCCAGTACTTC. Protein product: CASSSSRGFEETQYF. The complete variable domain, with remaining parts taken from reference TRBV7-2 and TRBJ2-5, reads GAGVSQSPSNKVTEKGKDVELRCDPISGHTALYWYRQSLGQGLEFLIYFQGNSAPDKSGLPSDRFSAERTGGSVSTLTIQRTQQEDSAVYLCASSSSRGFEETQYFGPGTRLLVL.

This chain links TRBV4-1 with TRBJ1-1; 8 nucleotides match TRBD1. Germline CDR1 and CDR2: MGHRA and YSYEKL. The CDR3 is 15 amino acids. Trimming at V came to 3 bases and at J to 5 bases, leaving 8 bases not matched to a gene. CDR3 loop: CASSHYGQGGTEAFF. CDR3 nucleotide sequence: TGCGCCAGCAGCCACTATGGACAGGGTGGTACTGAAGCTTTCTTT.

The V call is TRBV6-6, the J call TRBJ2-3; 8 nucleotides align to TRBD2. Germline V CDR1 and CDR2: MNHNY, SVGAGI (reference sequence). V was pared by 6 bases and J by 3 bases, with 8 bases of the junction left unmatched. The CDR3 has 15 amino acids. The CDR3 reads CASSSRPSGTDTQYF. CDR3 DNA: TGTGCCAGCAGCTCCCGGCCTAGCGGGACAGATACGCAGTATTTT.

A word on this clonotype: A read error may account for a junction end that differs from germline. The chain has TRBV29-1 and TRBJ2-5; D might be TRBD2 (6 bases). Germline loops: CDR1 SQVTM, CDR2 ANQGSEA. The CDR3 is 11 amino acids. Written as DNA, the CDR3 is TGCAGCGTACTAGCCTCGGAGACCCAGCACTTC. This gives the protein CSVLASETQHF.

DNA of the CDR3: TGTGCCAGCAGTCCCGGGGGTGGGGGAGGGCCCCGAGAGACCCAGTACTTC. Protein product: CASSPGGGGGPRETQYF. The chain employs TRBV6-6 and TRBJ2-5; TRBD2 agrees at 7 bases. J gave up 4 bases and V 5 bases, and 16 bases lay outside the gene matches. This CDR3 region has 17 residues. CDR1 is MNHNY, CDR2 SVGAGI, per germline (reference sequence).

This clonotype has only a few counts. The V call is TRBV24-1, the J call TRBJ2-7; the match to TRBD2 covers 12 bases. The germline CDR1 and CDR2 sequences are KGHDR and SFDVKD. J lost 3 bases, V lost 3 bases, and 2 bases had no gene match. The CDR3 extends over 15 amino acids. The CDR3 loop is CATSDGTSGRYEQYF. The CDR3 DNA reads as TGTGCCACCAGTGATGGGACTAGCGGGCGCTACGAGCAGTACTTC.

The rearrangement links TRBV11-2 to TRBJ1-2, with D unresolved. CDR1 is SGHAT, CDR2 FQNNGV, per germline. The CDR3 length is 16 residues. Trimming removed 0 bases from V and 1 base from J, with 12 bases in between. The CDR3 nucleotides read TGTGCCAGCAGCTTAGACCCAGGCGGCCTTAACTATGGCTACACCTTC. It translates to CASSLDPGGLNYGYTF.

This clonotype was picked up many times. The rearrangement uses TRBV5-1 and TRBJ1-6, with a possible D match to TRBD1 (5 bases). V lost 4 bases, J lost 8 bases, and 16 bases lay in between. Germline lookup yields CDR1 SGHRS and CDR2 YFSETQ. This CDR3 comprises 15 residues. CDR3 loop: CASSPGGRGDSPLHF. The CDR3 DNA is TGCGCCAGCAGCCCTGGAGGCCGGGGGGATTCACCCCTCCACTTT.

The chain has TRBV6-1 and TRBJ2-1; D ambiguous. V was shortened by 8 bases and J by 3 bases, with 20 bases between the two germline ends. This CDR3 is 16 amino acids long. Germline values: CDR1 MNHNS, CDR2 SASEGT. The CDR3 region is CASRPPFGVDYNEQFF. The CDR3, as DNA: TGTGCCAGCCGACCCCCGTTTGGGGTGGACTACAATGAGCAGTTCTTC.

The sample holds a few counts of this clonotype. The J gene is TRBJ2-1, the V gene TRBV5-1; D is unclear. Trimming took off 0 bases at V and 5 bases at J, with 9 bases between the two ends. Germline V gives CDR1 SGHRS, CDR2 YFSETQ. The CDR3 contains 14 residues. The CDR3 reads CASSLGSSDNEQFF. The CDR3, as DNA: TGCGCCAGCAGCTTGGGCAGCAGCGACAATGAGCAGTTCTTC.